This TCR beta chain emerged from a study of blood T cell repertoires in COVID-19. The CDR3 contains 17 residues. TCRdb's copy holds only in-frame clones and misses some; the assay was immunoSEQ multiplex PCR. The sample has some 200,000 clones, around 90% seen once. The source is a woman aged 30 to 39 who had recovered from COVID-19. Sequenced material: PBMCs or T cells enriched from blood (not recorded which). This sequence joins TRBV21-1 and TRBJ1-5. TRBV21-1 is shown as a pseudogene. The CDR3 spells CASSKSLGRYSNQPQHF. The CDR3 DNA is TGTGCCAGCAGCAAATCTCTTGGGAGGTATAGCAATCAGCCCCAGCATTTT.